The 27 T cell receptor beta chains given below trace back to one sample, sequenced in a study of cytomegalovirus exposure and HLA in healthy donors (dated by TCRdb to the late 2010s). Library preparation was by the immunoSEQ multiplex PCR assay. For the multiplex PCR, a mixture combining 60 forward primers for TCR Vbeta segments and 13 reverse primers for TCR Jbeta segments was used. The table comes from immuneACCESS by way of TCRdb, which keeps in-frame sequences with V and J called. Part of the clones is missing from these tables; in studies checked, under half for an unresolved V gene and the rest for unknown reasons. This sample gives fewer than 250,000 clones in total; 82% of them show up just once. The ten largest clonotypes hold approximately 6% of the sample. The sequenced material came from PBMCs. The receptor source for this set is a man in his forties or fifties in good health and CMV-seropositive.

This sequence joins TRBV19 and TRBJ2-2, with 10 bases aligning to TRBD2. With V trimmed by 4 bases and J by 0 bases, 5 bases remained unmatched. Looked up from germline, CDR1 is LNHDA and CDR2 is SQIVND (reference sequence). The CDR3 runs 17 residues. CDR3 nucleotides: TGTGCCAGTAGTAGCCTAGCGGGAGCAGCGAACACCGGGGAGCTGTTTTTT. Translated, it gives CASSSLAGAANTGELFF. Full variable domain (rest looked up from reference TRBV19 and TRBJ2-2): DGGITQSPKYLFRKEGQNVTLSCEQNLNHDAMYWYRQDPGQGLRLIYYSQIVNDFQKGDIAEGYSVSREKKESFPLTVTSAQKNPTAFYLCASSSLAGAANTGELFFGEGSRLTVL.

The rearrangement links TRBV9 to TRBJ2-5; 12 positions match TRBD2. The junction had 4 bases not matched to a gene; V was cut back by 3 bases and J by 1 base. The CDR3 is 16 residues long. Per the germline V gene, CDR1 is SGDLS and CDR2 is YYNGEE. The CDR3: CASSAGTSGSQETQYF. In DNA, the CDR3 is TGTGCCAGCAGCGCAGGGACTAGCGGGTCCCAAGAGACCCAGTACTTC.

V and J are TRBV27 and TRBJ2-1; 11 nucleotides agree with TRBD2. Germline V gene data show CDR1 as MNHEY and CDR2 as SMNVEV (reference sequence). V shed 6 bases, J shed 7 bases, and the junction held 5 bases outside the gene matches. The CDR3 contains 14 residues. Here the CDR3 reads CASRLAGVGNEQFF. CDR3 DNA: TGTGCCAGCAGACTAGCGGGAGTGGGTAATGAGCAGTTCTTC.

V usage is TRBV9 and J usage is TRBJ2-3; unclear D gene. Germline V gene data show CDR1 as SGDLS and CDR2 as YYNGEE. V was clipped by 3 bases and J by 1 base, with 3 bases between them. The CDR3 runs to 12 residues. The CDR3 region is CASSAGTDTQYF. DNA of the CDR3: TGTGCCAGCAGCGCCGGCACAGATACGCAGTATTTT.

The J gene is TRBJ2-3, the V gene TRBV19; tentative D call: TRBD2 (5 bases). Germline V gives CDR1 LNHDA, CDR2 SQIVND (reference sequence). The CDR3 runs to 15 residues. Deletions cut 0 bases from V and 4 bases from J, with 11 bases between. In DNA form, the CDR3 reads TGTGCCAGTAGTATAGATAGCTTGGGAGCAGATACGCAGTATTTT. It yields the protein CASSIDSLGADTQYF.

The rearrangement joins TRBV11-2 to TRBJ2-7, with 9 positions matching TRBD2. The germline gives CDR1 SGHAT, CDR2 FQNNGV. The ends lost 4 bases at V and 2 bases at J; junction bases unmatched: 9. The CDR3 covers 16 residues. CDR3: CASSSLSGSTPYEQYF. The CDR3 DNA reads as TGTGCCAGCAGCTCCCTTAGCGGGAGTACCCCCTACGAGCAGTACTTC.

V gene TRBV25-1 combines with J gene TRBJ2-7, with TRBD2 matching 8 bases. V gave up 4 bases and J gave up 3 bases; unmatched junction bases: 8. The CDR3 is 15 residues long. Germline V gives CDR1 MGHDK, CDR2 SYGVNS. This CDR3 reads CASSGGLVKNYEQYF. The CDR3 nucleotides are TGTGCCAGCAGTGGGGGACTAGTCAAAAACTACGAGCAGTACTTC.

The chain links TRBV2 to TRBJ2-7, with 7 bases identical to TRBD1. This CDR3 is 13 amino acids long. The germline CDR1 and CDR2 sequences are SNHLY and FYNNEI. Germline trimming cut 4 bases from V and 4 bases from J; bases unmatched to any gene: 4. This CDR3 is CASSVGQLYEQYV. The CDR3, as DNA: TGTGCCAGCAGTGTGGGACAGTTATACGAGCAGTACGTC.

The table lists this clone with a count of one. This chain joins TRBV29-1 and TRBJ1-1, with 8 bases identical to TRBD1. The CDR3 runs 12 residues. V shed 7 bases and J 3 bases; nucleotides not matched to a gene: 4. Per germline, CDR1 SQVTM and CDR2 ANQGSEA. In nucleotides, the CDR3 is TGCAGCGCTACGGACAGGGACACTGAAGCTTTCTTT. Translating it yields CSATDRDTEAFF.

The V and J genes are TRBV5-1 and TRBJ2-1, with TRBD2 identical over 7 bases. The CDR3 is 14 amino acids. The germline V gene encodes CDR1 SGHRS and CDR2 YFSETQ. The V and J ends lost 7 bases and 3 bases, in that order; junction bases with no gene match: 7. The chain's CDR3 is CASCKLADYNEQFF. The CDR3 DNA follows: TGCGCCAGCTGCAAGCTAGCGGACTACAATGAGCAGTTCTTC. The full variable domain, completed using reference TRBV5-1 and TRBJ2-1, is KAGVTQTPRYLIKTRGQQVTLSCSPISGHRSVSWYQQTPGQGLQFLFEYFSETQRNKGNFPGRFSGRQFSNSRSEMNVSTLELGDSALYLCASCKLADYNEQFFGPGTRLTVL.

This clone has just a few counts. The same CDR3 also results from other DNA sequences found in this sample. This chain links TRBV27 with TRBJ2-7; D might be TRBD2 (5 bases). The germline V gene encodes CDR1 MNHEY and CDR2 SMNVEV (reference sequence). CDR3 length: 14 residues. Trimming took 5 bases from V and 0 from J, leaving 11 bases between them. The CDR3 is CASSPGTSSYEQYF. For the CDR3, the DNA is TGTGCCAGCAGTCCCGGAACTAGCTCCTACGAGCAGTACTTC.

The gene calls are TRBV27 and TRBJ2-1; D ambiguous. V was pared by 3 bases and J by 0 bases, with 12 bases between. The CDR3 is made up of 16 amino acids. Germline-derived CDR1 and CDR2 are MNHEY and SMNVEV (reference sequence). DNA of the CDR3: TGTGCCAGCAGTTTGGCCGGGTGGAGCTCCTACAATGAGCAGTTCTTC. Translated, it gives CASSLAGWSSYNEQFF.

The chain has TRBV6-5 and TRBJ1-5, with D unresolved. CDR1 MNHEY and CDR2 SVGAGI come from the germline V gene. The CDR3 spans 13 residues. Trimming shortened V by 4 bases and J by 7 bases, and 11 bases separated the two germline ends. CDR3 bases: TGTGCCAGCAGTTGGAGGTTAGACCAGCCCCAGCATTTT. This sequence encodes CASSWRLDQPQHF.

The chain has TRBV27 and TRBJ1-5; tentative D call: TRBD1 (6 bases). Germline lookup yields CDR1 MNHEY and CDR2 SMNVEV (reference sequence). The CDR3 covers 14 residues. The V and J ends lost 3 bases and 6 bases respectively, with 12 bases between them. CDR3 region: CASSLGAGSQPQHF. DNA of the CDR3: TGTGCCAGCAGTTTGGGGGCGGGTAGTCAGCCCCAGCATTTT.

The rearrangement uses TRBV6-1 and TRBJ1-5, with D tentatively TRBD1 (5 bases). Germline CDR1 and CDR2: MNHNS and SASEGT. CDR3 length equals 15 residues. Trimming stripped 6 bases from V and 0 bases from J, with 12 bases between. The CDR3 here is CASSRTDSSNQPQHF. The CDR3 DNA is TGTGCCAGCAGCCGGACCGACAGTAGCAATCAGCCCCAGCATTTT.

Remarks on this clone: The junction and the germline gene differ at one end; a read error may be behind it. The J gene is TRBJ2-7, the V gene TRBV7-7; D is possibly TRBD2 (6 bases). Germline CDR1 is SSHAT and CDR2 is FNYEAQ (reference sequence). CDR3 length: 14 residues. The CDR3 nucleotides are TGTGCTAGCAGCCAGGGACCGGGGGCCTACGAGCAGTACTTC. This encodes CASSQGPGAYEQYF.

The V gene is TRBV5-1, the J gene TRBJ2-1, with 9 bases identical to TRBD2. In germline, CDR1 is SGHRS, CDR2 YFSETQ. The CDR3 loop spans 16 amino acids. The ends lost 2 bases at V and 4 bases at J; junction bases unmatched: 7. CDR3 protein: CASSFSPTSGYNEQFF. In nucleotides, the CDR3 is TGCGCCAGCAGCTTCTCCCCGACTAGCGGTTACAATGAGCAGTTCTTC.

This clone occurred a few times. This chain joins TRBV6-5 and TRBJ2-3; D is ambiguous. Trimming removed 6 bases from V and 0 bases from J, with 10 bases in between. CDR3 length: 14 residues. Per germline, CDR1 MNHEY and CDR2 SVGAGI. The CDR3 region has the DNA TGTGCCAGCAGAGAGAAACCTAGCACAGATACGCAGTATTTT. Translated, it gives CASREKPSTDTQYF.

The chain couples TRBV5-1 to TRBJ2-6; the match to TRBD1 covers 7 bases. The CDR3 spans 15 residues. Germline V CDR1 and CDR2: SGHRS, YFSETQ. V dropped 2 bases and J dropped 2; count of bases not matched to a gene: 1. The CDR3 DNA sequence: TGCGCCAGCAGCTTTCAGGGGGCTGGGGCCAACGTCCTGACTTTC. Its protein product is CASSFQGAGANVLTF. Using reference TRBV5-1 and TRBJ2-6 for the parts outside the CDR3, the full variable domain is KAGVTQTPRYLIKTRGQQVTLSCSPISGHRSVSWYQQTPGQGLQFLFEYFSETQRNKGNFPGRFSGRQFSNSRSEMNVSTLELGDSALYLCASSFQGAGANVLTFGAGSRLTVL.

The CDR3 region is CSVGTSGRHEQFF. DNA for the CDR3: TGCAGCGTTGGGACTAGCGGGAGACATGAGCAGTTCTTC. This chain uses TRBV29-1 with TRBJ2-1; 13 bases are shared with TRBD2. The germline CDR1 and CDR2 sequences are SQVTM and ANQGSEA. The CDR3 runs 13 residues. V shed 4 bases, J shed 8 bases, and the junction held 2 bases outside the gene matches.

As DNA, the CDR3 is TGTGCCAGCAGCCCGGACAGGGGAGGGAATCAGCCCCAGCATTTT. Its protein product is CASSPDRGGNQPQHF. The chain carries TRBV6-5 and TRBJ1-5, with 9 bases fitting TRBD1. Trimming removed 6 bases from V and 4 bases from J; junction bases left unmatched: 7. The CDR3 is 15 residues long. Per the germline V gene, CDR1 is MNHEY and CDR2 is SVGAGI.

The genes are TRBV28 and TRBJ2-1; possible D gene TRBD2, 6 bases. Trimming shortened V by 7 bases and J by 4 bases, and 29 bases separated the two germline ends. This CDR3 spans 19 amino acids. Germline loops: CDR1 MDHEN, CDR2 SYDVKM. This CDR3 is CASNPSVRRAAGIYNEQFF. The CDR3 DNA reads as TGTGCCAGCAACCCCTCAGTCAGGAGGGCGGCGGGGATTTACAATGAGCAGTTCTTC.

The rearrangement links TRBV5-6 to TRBJ1-1; unclear D gene. Trimming shortened V by 4 bases and J by 2 bases, and 15 bases separated the two germline ends. This CDR3 contains 15 residues. CDR1 and CDR2 (germline): SGHDT, YYEEEE. The CDR3 region has the DNA TGTGCCAGCAGCCACAGAGGGTCCCTCAACACTGAAGCTTTCTTT. This gives the protein CASSHRGSLNTEAFF.

The CDR3: CASSEGTMNTEAFF. CDR3 in DNA: TGTGCCAGCAGTGAAGGCACAATGAACACTGAAGCTTTCTTT. The chain joins TRBV6-1 to TRBJ1-1; D is ambiguous. V was trimmed by 1 base and J by 0 bases, leaving 6 bases between them. This CDR3 region has 14 residues. Per germline, CDR1 MNHNS and CDR2 SASEGT.

Turning to this clone: A junction end diverges from the germline sequence, so it may reflect a read error. The chain uses TRBV7-9 and TRBJ1-2; perhaps TRBD1 as D (5 bases). This CDR3 contains 15 residues. CDR1 is SEHNR, CDR2 FQNEAQ, per germline (reference sequence). This CDR3 reads CSSSLAQGPEYGYTF. The CDR3 nucleotides are TGTTCCAGCAGCTTAGCTCAGGGTCCTGAGTATGGCTACACCTTC.

The chain couples TRBV27 to TRBJ1-5; D uncertain. Trimming removed 3 bases at V and 6 bases at J, with 9 bases between. The length of the CDR3 is 13 residues. Germline CDR1 MNHEY, CDR2 SMNVEV (reference sequence). The CDR3 loop is CASSFSRSQPQHF. CDR3 nucleotides: TGTGCCAGCAGTTTCTCACGGAGTCAGCCCCAGCATTTT.

This clone was observed a single time. This sequence joins TRBV4-1 and TRBJ2-2; D uncertain. V was pared by 4 bases and J by 8 bases, with 8 bases between. The CDR3 is 12 amino acids. Germline CDR1 MGHRA, CDR2 YSYEKL. In DNA form, the CDR3 reads TGCGCCAGCAGCCTTTCAAATGGGGAGCTGTTTTTT. Translating gives CASSLSNGELFF.